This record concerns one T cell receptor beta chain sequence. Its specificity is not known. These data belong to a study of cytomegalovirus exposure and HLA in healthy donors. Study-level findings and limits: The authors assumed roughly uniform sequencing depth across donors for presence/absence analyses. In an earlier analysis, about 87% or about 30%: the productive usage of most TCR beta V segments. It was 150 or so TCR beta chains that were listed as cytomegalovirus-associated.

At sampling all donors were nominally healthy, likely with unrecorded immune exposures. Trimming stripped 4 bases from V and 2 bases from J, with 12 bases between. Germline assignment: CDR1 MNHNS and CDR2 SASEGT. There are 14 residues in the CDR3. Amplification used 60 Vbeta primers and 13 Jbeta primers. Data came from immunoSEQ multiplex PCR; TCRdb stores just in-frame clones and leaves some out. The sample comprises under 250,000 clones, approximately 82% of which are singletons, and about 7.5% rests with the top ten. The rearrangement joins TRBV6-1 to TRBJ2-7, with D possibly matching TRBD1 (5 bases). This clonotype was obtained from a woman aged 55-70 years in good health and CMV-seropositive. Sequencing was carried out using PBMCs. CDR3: CASSGGRVTYEQYF. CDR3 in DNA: TGTGCCAGCAGTGGGGGCAGGGTGACCTACGAGCAGTACTTC.